These T cell receptor beta chains were read from a single sample in a study of regulatory T cells in long-lasting Graves disease. TCRdb recomputed calls from the multiplex PCR reads with MiXCR, one row per CDR3 protein. The sample records 550,000 to 650,000 distinct CDR3 sequences, roughly 16% being singletons. These data were also reused for a study on T cells in Graves' hyperthyroidism and ophthalmopathy.

Material: peripheral blood mononuclear cells (PBMCs), obtained at new diagnosis, from a patient treated with antithyroid drugs. The receptors come from a man aged 18 to 30 with Graves disease. The CDR3 runs from the conserved cysteine through the conserved F or W. Each record gives: D gene, J gene, clone size, V gene, CDR3 DNA, CDR3 protein. D genes are given only for firm matches. A row's size may be missing; if present it is once, few, many or a size class.

- TRBJ2-2 - TRBV11-3 TGTGCCAGCAGCTTAGGAGACAGCCGGGAGCTGTTTTTT CASSLGDSRELFF
TRBD2 TRBJ2-5 many TRBV6-2/TRBV6-3 TGTGCCAGCAGTTACCTACCAAATAGCGGGAGAGTGGGAGAGACCCAGTACTTC CASSYLPNSGRVGETQYF
- TRBJ2-1 many TRBV6-2/TRBV6-3 TGTGCCAGCAGTTACTCGCTCTACAGCTCCTACAATGAGCAGTTCTTC CASSYSLYSSYNEQFF
- TRBJ1-1 many TRBV20-1 TGCAGTGCCGCGCCCTTAGATGGTACACCGAACACTGAAGCTTTCTTT CSAAPLDGTPNTEAFF
TRBD2 TRBJ2-7 - TRBV30 TGTGCCTGGAGTGTAGGACTAGCGGGAGTATACGAGCAGTACTTC CAWSVGLAGVYEQYF
- TRBJ1-3 - TRBV4-1 TGCGCCAGCAGCCAAATCGCCGGCAACACCATATATTTT CASSQIAGNTIYF
- TRBJ2-7 few TRBV27 TGTGCCAGCAGTAATTTTGGGACACGCTACGAGCAGTACTTC CASSNFGTRYEQYF
TRBD2 TRBJ2-1 many TRBV6-1 TGTGCCAGCAGTACCAGCGGGGCTTCTTCCTACAATGAGCAGTTCTTC CASSTSGASSYNEQFF
- TRBJ2-7 few TRBV3-1 TGTGCCAGCAGCCAAGATAGTGGGCACTACTACGAGCAGTACTTC CASSQDSGHYYEQYF
TRBD1 TRBJ1-2 few TRBV6-1 TGTGCCAGCAGTGCCCAACACAGGGGGCATGGCTACACCTTC CASSAQHRGHGYTF
- TRBJ2-3 many TRBV6-1 TGTGCCAGCAGTGAAGTGAAGCCTAGCACAGATACGCAGTATTTT CASSEVKPSTDTQYF
- TRBJ1-5 many TRBV12-3/TRBV12-4 TGTGCCAGCAGTATGGACAGAAATCAGCCCCAGCATTTT CASSMDRNQPQHF
- TRBJ2-1 many TRBV12-3/TRBV12-4 TGTGCCAGCAGTTTACCCCCCCCGGCAAAAGAGCAGTTCTTC CASSLPPPAKEQFF
- TRBJ2-5 few TRBV7-3 TGTGCCAGCAGCCCTAACGCCCCCAGAGGGCCGCCCTTAAAGGCGACCCAGTACTTC CASSPNAPRGPPLKATQYF
TRBD1 TRBJ2-3 few TRBV10-3 TGTGCCATCTGGTTGGGACAGGGGTCGCAGTATTTT CAIWLGQGSQYF
- TRBJ2-6 - TRBV7-3 TGTGCCAGCAGCCCTAGACAGGTCTCTGGGGCCAACGTCCTGACTTTC CASSPRQVSGANVLTF
TRBD1 TRBJ1-1 many TRBV5-1 TGCGCCAGCAGCTTGTTCGGACAGGGGAACACTGAAGCTTTCTTT CASSLFGQGNTEAFF
TRBD1 TRBJ1-2 few TRBV14 TGTGCCAGCAGCCCCCGACAGGGCTCGGCCTATGGCTACACCTTC CASSPRQGSAYGYTF
- TRBJ2-3 many TRBV6-1 TGTGCCAGCAGTGAACTCGGCGCGGTCTTTCCAGATACGCAGTATTTT CASSELGAVFPDTQYF
TRBD1 TRBJ2-7 few TRBV20-1 TGCAGTGCCGGGCCGGACAGGAGCTCCTACGAGCAGTACTTC CSAGPDRSSYEQYF
- TRBJ2-5 many TRBV27 TGTGCCAGCAGTTTAGGAGGGCCGGCAGAGACCCAGTACTTC CASSLGGPAETQYF
TRBD1 TRBJ1-5 many TRBV6-1 TGTGCCACCTGCTGTCCCTCCGGGACAGGGTCTGGTCAGCCCCAGCATTTT CATCCPSGTGSGQPQHF
- TRBJ2-5 few TRBV9 TGTGCCAGCAGCGTAGGATCTGGAGGGGGAATAAGGAGCGAGACCCAGTACTTC CASSVGSGGGIRSETQYF
- TRBJ1-1 - TRBV5-1 TGCGCCAGCAGTTCTCAGGGGTCGGGCACTGAAGCTTTCTTT CASSSQGSGTEAFF
TRBD2 TRBJ2-1 - TRBV12-3/TRBV12-4 TGTGCCAGCAGCGAAGGGACTAGCGGGAGTTTGGATGAGCAGTTCTTC CASSEGTSGSLDEQFF
TRBD1 TRBJ2-1 - TRBV19 TGTGCCAGTAGTATAGGCCAGGGGGCCGGGAATGAGCAGTTCTTC CASSIGQGAGNEQFF
- TRBJ2-7 many TRBV7-9 TGTGCCAGCAGCTTAGCGTTCGGGTTTTTACGCTACGAGCAGTACTTC CASSLAFGFLRYEQYF
TRBD1 TRBJ2-7 many TRBV15 TGTGCCACCAGCAGAGATAAAGGGACAGGGGAGAGGGAGCAGTACTTC CATSRDKGTGEREQYF
- TRBJ1-1 - TRBV6-5 TGTGCCAGCAGTTTCGACGGTGAAGCTTTCTTT CASSFDGEAFF
- TRBJ2-2 - TRBV11-3 TGTGCCAGCAGCTTAGACCCGACCCTTCAGTGGACCGGGGAGCTGTTTTTT CASSLDPTLQWTGELFF
TRBD2 TRBJ2-5 many TRBV3-1 TGTGCCAGCAGCCAAGATAGTGCGGCTAGCGGGAGGCTTAAAGAGACCCAGTACTTC CASSQDSAASGRLKETQYF
TRBD2 TRBJ2-1 few TRBV20-1 TGCAGTGCTAGAGATGGGGACCCGGGGGGCTACAATGAGCAGTTCTTC CSARDGDPGGYNEQFF
- TRBJ2-2 few TRBV9 TGTGCCAGCAGCGTCACACCGAACACCGGGGAGCTGTTTTTT CASSVTPNTGELFF
- TRBJ2-7 few TRBV28 TGTGCCAGCAACGGTGGGGGACGGGGGTCGGGAGAGCAGTACTTC CASNGGGRGSGEQYF
TRBD2 TRBJ2-3 - TRBV5-4 TGTGCCAGCAGCCCGCGGCCCGGGACTAGCGGGGGGAGCACAGATACGCAGTATTTT CASSPRPGTSGGSTDTQYF
- TRBJ1-5 many TRBV7-2 TGTGCCAGCAGTATTAGGAGGGACCATAGCAATCAGCCCCAGCATTTT CASSIRRDHSNQPQHF
- TRBJ1-1 many TRBV2 TGTGCCAGCAAATCGGGGTCGGGCACTGAAGCTTTCTTT CASKSGSGTEAFF
TRBD1 TRBJ2-2 many TRBV12-3/TRBV12-4 TGTGCCAGCAGCCGCGTCGGGACAGGGGACACCGGGGAGCTGTTTTTT CASSRVGTGDTGELFF
- TRBJ1-4 - TRBV28 TGTGCCAGCAACACCCGGGGTGCAACTAATGAAAAACTGTTTTTT CASNTRGATNEKLFF
- TRBJ2-2 - TRBV3-1 TGTGCCAGCAGCCATGGGGGGAGCAGTACCGGGGAGCTGTTTTTT CASSHGGSSTGELFF
- TRBJ2-5 few TRBV10-3 TGTGCCATCAAAGAACCCGTGCAAGAGACCCAGTACTTC CAIKEPVQETQYF
TRBD1 TRBJ2-2 many TRBV11-3 TGTGCCAGCAGCTTAATAGGGGGCGATAACACCGGGGAGCTGTTTTTT CASSLIGGDNTGELFF
- TRBJ2-3 few TRBV20-1 TGCAGTGCTAGAGGATCAGCGGGCCCTTCGGATACGCAGTATTTT CSARGSAGPSDTQYF
- TRBJ2-1 few TRBV9 TGTGCCAGCAGCGTATACGACGGTGAGCAGTTCTTC CASSVYDGEQFF
- TRBJ1-6 - TRBV30 TGTGCCTTTACCGGGACACTTCCCCGCTCCACCCTCCACTTT CAFTGTLPRSTLHF
- TRBJ1-5 many TRBV2 TGTGCCAGCAGAGCAGGGCTGAGCAATCAGCCCCAGCATTTT CASRAGLSNQPQHF